Described below is a single T cell receptor beta chain sequence and its context. Its antigen is as yet unknown. The CDR3 runs to 13 residues. Germline V gene lookup returns CDR1 LNHDA and CDR2 SQIVND (reference sequence). Trimming stripped 6 bases from V and 1 base from J, with 7 bases between. Both 60 Vbeta primers and 13 Jbeta primers went into the PCR. As originally analysed: The authors later counted about 80 million unique TCR beta chains, 9.5 million to 11 million of them shared. This table comes from immunoSEQ multiplex PCR, and its TCRdb copy is limited to in-frame clones, with some not included. That table furnishes V, J and clone size, whereas the DNA furnished D and trimming. The table lists more than 45,000 clones. The data were obtained in a study of cytomegalovirus exposure and HLA in healthy donors. General study points: An ancestry cluster, one associated with Asian ancestry, reportedly showed fewer N-insertions than the 666-donor mean in a later analysis. Productive rates of about 87% or about 30% were seen for most TCR beta V segments in an earlier analysis.

The chain joins TRBV19 to TRBJ1-5; unclear D gene. Sequenced sample: PBMCs. The sequence derives from a woman aged 25 to 39 in good health and CMV-seropositive. The CDR3 here is CASRRVSNQPQHF. CDR3 bases: TGTGCCAGTAGACGGGTGAGCAATCAGCCCCAGCATTTT.